This TCR beta chain was sequenced in a study of cytomegalovirus exposure and HLA in healthy donors. The wider study: A later analysis reported the approximately 120 validation repertoires used the same platform as the roughly 700 first-cohort repertoires. Study-wide results and caveats: The study found most TCR sequences rare, yet found some public TCRs in many donors. The authors listed approximately 160 TCR beta chains as cytomegalovirus-associated.

Assay used: immunoSEQ multiplex PCR; TCRdb lists only in-frame clones, some missing. The table includes some 260,000 clones, about 90% detected once. To note about this clone: Its antigen is undetermined.

Trimming removed 6 bases at V and 1 base at J, with 10 bases between. The germline gives CDR1 WSHSY, CDR2 SAAADI. This CDR3 has 14 amino acids. This clonotype was sampled from a woman in her twenties or thirties in good health and CMV-seronegative. The chain joins TRBV10-2 to TRBJ2-1; D not certain. Sequences were obtained from PBMCs. This CDR3 is CASSSLGSYNEQFF. CDR3 nucleotide sequence: TGCGCCAGCAGCTCTCTAGGATCCTACAATGAGCAGTTCTTC.